This TCR beta chain was found in a study of circulating CD8 cells and anti-PD-1 response in melanoma. Study-wide background: Responders had complete or partial responses; non-responders had stable or progressive disease. Regarding the study as a whole: Diversity ranked highest in DNEG and lowest in TIGIT subsets.

Four subsets defined by PD-1 and/or TIGIT were sorted from live CD3+CD8+TCRalphabeta+ cells. This clonotype is judged medium-sized. Its matching antigen is unknown. Each library started from around 14 ng of total RNA using the QIAseq Immune Repertoire TCR panel. Via MiXCR, TCRdb re-called the reads, giving one row per CDR3 protein. The sample shows approximately 2,000 distinct CDR3 sequences, around 7.2% of them seen only once. The TCR comes from a human donor with melanoma. The input for sequencing was CD8+ T cells from PBMCs, taken at baseline or after one month of anti-PD-1 therapy (not recorded which).

The CDR3 spells CASSFGTSGAYEQYF. In nucleotides, the CDR3 is TGTGCCAGCAGTTTCGGGACTAGCGGGGCCTACGAGCAGTACTTC. V gene TRBV27 combines with J gene TRBJ2-7; 13 bases align to TRBD2. The germline V gene encodes CDR1 MNHEY and CDR2 SMNVEV (reference sequence). The CDR3 has 15 residues. V shed 3 bases, J shed 2 bases, and the junction held 1 base outside the gene matches.